Listed below are T cell receptor beta chains from one sample, sequenced in a study of cytomegalovirus exposure and HLA in healthy donors. Clones were read by immunoSEQ multiplex PCR, and TCRdb kept only the in-frame ones, dropping some. The sample contains 150,000 to 200,000 clones, under 70% of which appear only once. The sample was PBMCs. The receptors were sampled from a man younger than 45 in good health and CMV-seropositive. CDR3s include the opening cysteine and the closing phenylalanine or tryptophan. The D gene is left open where the match is weak. Clone sizes are given selectively: once, few, many, or a class where the clone is expanded.

j_call clone_size d_call v_call cdr3_nt cdr3_aa
TRBJ1-1 few - TRBV4-2 TGTGCCAGCAGCCAAGAAACCGGCACTGAAGCTTTCTTT CASSQETGTEAFF
TRBJ2-7 - TRBD1 TRBV29-1 TGCAGCGTTTACCGGGACAGTTACGAGCAGTACTTC CSVYRDSYEQYF
TRBJ2-1 - TRBD2 TRBV5-4 TGTGCCAGCAGCTTACTTGGTAGCGGGAGGGGCAATGAGCAGTTCTTC CASSLLGSGRGNEQFF
TRBJ2-4 few - TRBV9 TGTGCCAGCAGCGCACAGGTATCCGGCAAAAACATTCAGTACTTC CASSAQVSGKNIQYF
TRBJ2-1 - TRBD2 TRBV28 TGTGCCAGCAGTTCTCCGAGCGGGAGTGTATTCTTC CASSSPSGSVFF
TRBJ2-3 - TRBD2 TRBV27 TGTGCCAGCAGTATAGGGGTGCTAGCGGGAGGGGGAGATACGCAGTATTTT CASSIGVLAGGGDTQYF
TRBJ2-2 few - TRBV28 TGTGCCAGCCTTCGGGGGTCTGGGGGCGGGGAGCTGTTTTTT CASLRGSGGGELFF
TRBJ1-2 - - TRBV5-1 TGCGCCAGCAGCTCGGGGGATGGCTACACCTTC CASSSGDGYTF
TRBJ1-4 - TRBD1 TRBV7-9 TGTGCCAGCAGCCCCTCAGGGGGCTATGAAAAACTGTTTTTT CASSPSGGYEKLFF
TRBJ1-4 - TRBD1 TRBV19 TGTGCCAGTTTAAGGGGGCCGGCGGATGAAAAACTGTTTTTT CASLRGPADEKLFF
TRBJ2-7 few TRBD2 TRBV15 TGTGCCACCAGCAGAGATGGACTAGCCGAGCAGTACTTC CATSRDGLAEQYF
TRBJ2-1 - TRBD2 TRBV2 TGTGCCAGCAGTGAGCCTAGCGGGAGGGTCTACAATGAGCAGTTCTTC CASSEPSGRVYNEQFF
TRBJ2-3 few - TRBV30 TGTGCCTGGAGTGTACGACGGCAATCGTGGGGCGGTTACACAGATACGCAGTATTTT CAWSVRRQSWGGYTDTQYF
TRBJ1-1 - - TRBV6-1 TGTGCCAGCAGTGAAGACGGGAACACTGAAGCTTTCTTT CASSEDGNTEAFF
TRBJ1-1 - - TRBV7-9 TGTGCCAGCAGCCGGGAGGTGATAGCGAACACTGAAGCTTTCTTT CASSREVIANTEAFF
TRBJ2-7 - - TRBV7-2 TGTGCCAGCAGCTCCCCTAACAGGTACTACGAGCAGTACTTC CASSSPNRYYEQYF
TRBJ2-7 few - TRBV19 TGTGCCAGTAGTCGCGGACAGAGGTCTTTTATCAACTACGAGCAGTACTTC CASSRGQRSFINYEQYF
TRBJ2-7 - - TRBV30 TGTGCCTTACTGGAAGGGAACGACTACGAGCAGTACTTC CALLEGNDYEQYF
TRBJ2-1 once TRBD1 TRBV6-5 TGTGCCAGCAGTTACGGGACAGGGGGGCTCTACAATGAGCAGTTCTTC CASSYGTGGLYNEQFF
TRBJ1-2 - TRBD1 TRBV6-5 TGTGCCAGCAGTTACTCGACAGGGGCAATCTATGGCTACACCTTC CASSYSTGAIYGYTF
TRBJ1-4 - TRBD1 TRBV9 TGTGCCAGCAGCGAGGCCCCGACAGGGCCATCTCAAAAACTGTTTTTT CASSEAPTGPSQKLFF
TRBJ2-7 - - TRBV12-2 TGTGCAAGTCGCTTACCAAGACTAGCGGGAGGGGTTGATCACGAGCAGTACTTC CASRLPRLAGGVDHEQYF
TRBJ2-7 - TRBD2 TRBV5-1 TGCGCCAGCAGCCGGGCGGGGGTCGAATCCTACGAGCAGTACTTC CASSRAGVESYEQYF
TRBJ1-1 few - TRBV30 TGTGCCTTCAGGGTTTTTACTGAAGCTTTCTTT CAFRVFTEAFF
TRBJ2-5 - TRBD1 TRBV5-6 TGTGCCAGCAGCTTGGCCAGGGACAGACCTCTGGAGACCCAGTACTTC CASSLARDRPLETQYF
TRBJ1-5 - TRBD1 TRBV28 TGTGCCAGCAGTCACTGGGACAGCTACAATCAGCCCCAGCATTTT CASSHWDSYNQPQHF
TRBJ1-4 - TRBD1 TRBV5-8 TGTGCCAGCAGCTTAGAAGGGGGCACCGGTAATGAAAAACTGTTTTTT CASSLEGGTGNEKLFF
TRBJ2-7 many - TRBV6-1 TGTGCCAGCAGTGAAGAGCTATCCATCTACGAGCAGTACTTC CASSEELSIYEQYF
TRBJ2-1 - TRBD2 TRBV29-1 TGCAGCGTTGGAGGTCTAGCGGGAGACCCACGGGGGAATGAGCAGTTCTTC CSVGGLAGDPRGNEQFF
TRBJ2-4 - - TRBV6-5 TGTGCCAGCAGTTACTCGAAATCAGGGGGGCAAAACATTCAGTACTTC CASSYSKSGGQNIQYF
TRBJ1-5 - - TRBV9 TGTGCCAGCAGCCGCAATGGGGCCGTAGGTGGCAATCAGCCCCAGCATTTT CASSRNGAVGGNQPQHF
TRBJ1-4 few - TRBV30 TGTGCCTGGAAGTATTTGGGGGGAACAACTAATGAAAAACTGTTTTTT CAWKYLGGTTNEKLFF
TRBJ2-7 once - TRBV21-1 TGTGCCAGCAGCAAATCGTGCTCTCCGGTGAGCGGGAGGGCCTACGAGCAGTACTTC CASSKSCSPVSGRAYEQYF
TRBJ1-5 - - TRBV2 TGTGCCAGCGGGCGGGTGGGTCAGCCCCAGCATTTT CASGRVGQPQHF
TRBJ2-1 few - TRBV7-2 TGTGCCAGCAGCACTTACCACTACAATGAGCAGTTCTTC CASSTYHYNEQFF
TRBJ1-5 few TRBD1 TRBV6-1 TGTGCCAGCAGTGAAATTGGGACAGGGAGCGATCAGCCCCAGCATTTT CASSEIGTGSDQPQHF
TRBJ1-1 - TRBD1 TRBV6-5 TGTGCCAGCAGTTACACCGGACAGGGGGGGACTGAAGCTTTCTTT CASSYTGQGGTEAFF
TRBJ2-7 - - TRBV19 TGTGCCAGTAGTGACCAGGGGCCATACGAGCAGTACTTC CASSDQGPYEQYF
TRBJ2-7 - TRBD2 TRBV5-1 TGCGCCAGCAGCTTGGGGCTCCCCGGGGGGATCGAGCAGTACTTC CASSLGLPGGIEQYF
TRBJ1-6 - - TRBV28 TGTGCCAGCAGCGTCCCTGGGCCCTATAATTCACCCCTCCACTTT CASSVPGPYNSPLHF
TRBJ1-1 - TRBD1 TRBV7-9 TGTGCCAGCAGCCCAGGACAGGGGGCTCATCGGAACACTGAAGCTTTCTTT CASSPGQGAHRNTEAFF
TRBJ2-1 - - TRBV5-4 TGTGCCAGCAGCTTGGGGGGCCTACAGTTCTTC CASSLGGLQFF
TRBJ2-5 - TRBD2 TRBV2 TGTGCCAGCAGCGGTCTAGCGGGGTACAAGTCCCAGTACTTC CASSGLAGYKSQYF
TRBJ2-1 - - TRBV4-1 TGCGCCAGCAGCCAAGGGTTCAGGGTCTACTCCTACAATGAGCAGTTCTTC CASSQGFRVYSYNEQFF
TRBJ2-3 - TRBD2 TRBV19 TGTGCGGTGGGGGCGGTTAGCGGGATAGCAGATACGCAGTATTTT CAVGAVSGIADTQYF
TRBJ2-5 few TRBD2 TRBV4-1 TGCGCCAGCAGCTATCGAGGTTCTGTAGCGGGAGAGACCCAGTACTTC CASSYRGSVAGETQYF
TRBJ2-7 large TRBD2 TRBV27 TGTGCCAGCAGTTTAGGGACTAGCGGGAGAGATGGGTACGAGCAGTACTTC CASSLGTSGRDGYEQYF
TRBJ1-1 - - TRBV13 TGTGCCAGCAGCTTAGGGCGCGGGAACACTGAAGCTTTCTTT CASSLGRGNTEAFF
TRBJ2-3 - - TRBV19 TGTGCCAGTAGGGACTCTAGCACAGATACGCAGTATTTT CASRDSSTDTQYF
TRBJ2-7 - - TRBV5-1 TGCGCCAGCACCGCCCCTGGGGCCGAGCAGTACTTC CASTAPGAEQYF
TRBJ2-3 - - TRBV19 TGTGCCACTCGGAGGGCGGGTCCCACTAGCACAGATACGCAGTATTTT CATRRAGPTSTDTQYF
TRBJ2-5 - TRBD2 TRBV4-1 TGCGCCAGCAGCCCCGGGACTAGCGGGACGAAGACCCAGTACTTC CASSPGTSGTKTQYF
TRBJ2-7 once TRBD2 TRBV27 TGTGCCAGCAGTTTAAAGGGACTAACTAACTACGAGCAGTACTTC CASSLKGLTNYEQYF
TRBJ2-3 - - TRBV4-2 TGTGCCAGCAGCCAAGGCGGTGTCACAGATACGCAGTATTTT CASSQGGVTDTQYF